This TCR beta chain was captured by sequencing in a study of cytomegalovirus exposure and HLA in healthy donors. Notes on the study in general: In a later analysis, TCR association rates varied by HLA locus: DRB1 most, HLA-C fewest. In vitro checks showed that a few CMV-associated chains really do target CMV antigens. Researchers had no immune exposure information except CMV serostatus available. The productive fraction for most TCR beta V segments was about 87% or about 30% in an earlier analysis.

Of note for this clone: The antigen is unknown.

Trimming shortened V by 4 bases and J by 0 bases, and 10 bases separated the two germline ends. The CDR3 covers 14 residues. Germline lookup yields CDR1 MDHEN and CDR2 SYDVKM. A multiplex PCR was run with 60 Vbeta primers and 13 Jbeta primers. The table came from immunoSEQ multiplex PCR; TCRdb's copy has only in-frame clones and leaves some out. This table has approximately 160,000 clones, about 80% appearing once. The sequenced sample consisted of PBMCs. The chain couples TRBV28 to TRBJ2-7; a weak D match, TRBD1 (6 bases). The sequence was collected from a young man in good health and CMV-seronegative. The CDR3 DNA is TGTGCCAGCAGTTGGACAGTTACCTCCTACGAGCAGTACTTC. Translating it yields CASSWTVTSYEQYF.